This T cell receptor (beta chain) was observed in a study of T cells in Graves' hyperthyroidism and ophthalmopathy. Turning to this clonotype: A much larger clone lies a single base off, so this may be a read error.

Graves' hyperthyroidism was deemed stable absent ophthalmopathy progression within 18 months. Amplification of TCR beta CDR3 regions was performed using RNA transcripts as template. In the first-round RT-PCR of the TCR CDR3, the HTBI primer set was used. TCRdb reanalysed the multiplex PCR reads using MiXCR and keeps one entry per CDR3 protein. The sample includes 610,000 or so distinct CDR3 sequences, approximately 44% seen only once; the top ten take around 8%. The sample consisted of peripheral blood or thyroid tissue (not recorded which). The TCR sequence derives from a woman aged 18-30 years with Graves' hyperthyroidism.

The CDR3 DNA sequence: TGCGCCAGCATCAAGGGGCCAGGGGTGAACACTGAAGCTTTCTTT. It translates to CASIKGPGVNTEAFF. This chain uses TRBV5-1 with TRBJ1-1, with D possibly TRBD1 on 6 matching bases. The V gene's germline CDR1 is SGHRS and CDR2 YFSETQ. This CDR3 is built from 15 residues. The ends were cut back, 6 bases at V and 0 bases at J, with 15 bases in the middle.